This T cell receptor (beta chain) was profiled in a study of T cells in Graves' hyperthyroidism and ophthalmopathy. Each diagnosis was grounded in clinical symptoms, serum thyroxine and TRAb, thyroid ultrasound, and orbital computed tomography. CDR1 and CDR2 from the germline V gene are DFQATT and SNEGSKA (reference sequence). Losses at the gene ends were 1 base for V and 2 bases for J; bases not matched to a gene: 5. The CDR3 is 16 residues long. To note about this clonotype: Its target is unknown.

General study results and limits: Blood also contained most expanded thyroid clonotypes above 0.001.

Researchers amplified the TCR beta CDR3 regions from RNA transcripts. Initially, a first-round RT-PCR of the TCR CDR3 employed the HTBI primer set. One entry per CDR3 protein, called by TCRdb with MiXCR from the multiplex PCR reads. This table has around 450,000 distinct CDR3 sequences, around 14% appearing once. The sample taken for sequencing was blood. This chain uses TRBV20-1 with TRBJ2-3; 11 nucleotides match TRBD2. This TCR came from a woman in her late teens or twenties with Graves' hyperthyroidism. The DNA for the CDR3 is TGCAGTGCTAGAGTCGTTAGCGGGAGGGCCACAGATACGCAGTATTTT. This translates into CSARVVSGRATDTQYF.